Listed here are 11 T cell receptor beta chains from one sample, sequenced in a study of T cells in women clearing cervical HPV infection. TCRdb's copy holds only in-frame clones and misses some; the assay was immunoSEQ multiplex PCR. Here the sample table reports more than 30,000 clones. The specimen was blood buffy coat. The receptors stem from a woman aged 18-69 years with a cervical HPV16 infection that either progressed to CIN3+ or cleared (not recorded which).

A remark on this clone: The CDR3 goes on 3 residues after the read ends, and that part is filled in from the germline J gene. The chain is built from TRBV20-1 and TRBJ2-2, with TRBD1 matching 7 bases. The CDR3 sequence is 18 residues long. V lost 1 base, J lost 5 bases, and 16 bases stayed unmatched. CDR1 and CDR2 (germline): DFQATT, SNEGSKA (reference sequence). CDR3 residues: CSARAPAGTVKGTGELFF. Incomplete CDR3 DNA: TGCAGTGCTAGAGCCCCCGCCGGGACAGTTAAAGGAACCGGGGAG.

As concerns this clone: With the read ending 3 residues before the CDR3 end, the germline J gene is used to fill in that end. The chain carries TRBV29-1 and TRBJ1-1; possibly TRBD1 for D (6 bases). CDR3 size: 13 residues. Germline CDR1 is SQVTM and CDR2 is ANQGSEA. The V and J ends lost 7 bases and 0 bases respectively, with 12 bases between them. CDR3 bases read: TGCAGCGCCCACGGACAGATGAACACTGAA. As protein: CSAHGQMNTE. The whole CDR3 reads CSAHGQMNTEAFF.

To note about this clone: Read data end 3 residues before the CDR3 end; the end is taken from the germline J gene. The chain joins TRBV19 to TRBJ2-2; the D gene is possibly TRBD1 (5 bases). From germline, CDR1 is LNHDA and CDR2 SQIVND (reference sequence). V was clipped by 6 bases and J by 2 bases, with 13 bases between them. This CDR3 is built from 15 residues. CDR3 DNA, as far as it was read: TGTGCCAGTAGCCTATCCGGACATAACACCGGGGAG. It specifies CASSLSGHNTGE. The full CDR3 reads CASSLSGHNTGELFF.

Of note for this clone: The CDR3 goes on 3 residues after the read ends, and that part is filled in from the germline J gene. The chain couples TRBV5-1 to TRBJ1-6; perhaps TRBD1 as D (5 bases). CDR1 SGHRS and CDR2 YFSETQ come from the germline V gene. Trimming removed 0 bases from V and 9 bases from J, with 13 bases in between. The CDR3 is 15 amino acids. The CDR3 DNA, read in part, is TGCGCCAGCAGCTTGGCCGCGGGGCTGAGTTCACCC. Amino acids: CASSLAAGLSSP. The whole CDR3 reads CASSLAAGLSSPLHF.

Regarding this clone: The observed sequence ends 3 residues before the CDR3 terminus, with the missing tail filled in from the germline J gene. V usage is TRBV6-2 or TRBV6-3 and J usage is TRBJ2-1; perhaps TRBD2 as D (6 bases). The CDR3 runs to 14 residues. Trimming cost V 1 base and J 3 bases, with 7 bases left between them. Germline CDR1 is MNHEY and CDR2 is SVGEGT. The sequenced part of the CDR3 DNA is TGTGCCAGCAGTTACTTGGGGGGCTACAATGAG. It is translated as CASSYLGGYNE. The whole CDR3 sequence reads CASSYLGGYNEQFF.

Details on this clone: The DNA ends 3 residues before the CDR3 does, and the rest of the CDR3 is filled in from the germline J gene. The chain recombines TRBV2 with TRBJ1-2; the D gene is possibly TRBD1 (6 bases). V was pared by 7 bases and J by 6 bases, with 21 bases between. Germline loops: CDR1 SNHLY, CDR2 FYNNEI. There are 15 residues in the CDR3. The DNA read from the CDR3 is TGTGCCAGCACTCAGATACAGGGTGAAGTACATGGC. Translation gives CASTQIQGEVHG. The whole CDR3 region reads CASTQIQGEVHGYTF.

A remark on this clone: Sequencing ends 3 residues short of the CDR3 end; the germline J gene provides the rest. The chain is built from TRBV20-1 and TRBJ2-5, with 12 bases matching TRBD2. Germline values: CDR1 DFQATT, CDR2 SNEGSKA (reference sequence). V dropped 4 bases and J dropped 1; count of bases not matched to a gene: 13. The CDR3 has 18 residues. The sequenced CDR3 bases are TGCAGTGCTACCTCCGGGACTAGCGGGTTTTTGCGCCAAGAGACC. This encodes CSATSGTSGFLRQET. The CDR3, in full, reads CSATSGTSGFLRQETQYF.

To note about this clone: Coverage ceases 3 residues before the CDR3 finishes, and the germline J gene fills in the end. The V call is TRBV5-5, the J call TRBJ2-7; maybe TRBD2 (5 bases). Deletions cut 1 base from V and 2 bases from J, with 13 bases between. The V gene's germline CDR1 is SGHKS and CDR2 YYEKEE (reference sequence). The CDR3 length is 15 residues. The chain's CDR3 is CASSLRTDSTYEQYF. The CDR3 bases that were read are TGTGCCAGCAGCTTGAGGACGGACTCAACCTACGAG.

CDR3 protein: CASSPLAGVYNEQFF. The sequenced CDR3 bases are TGTGCCAGCAGTCCACTAGCGGGAGTCTACAATGAG. This chain joins TRBV7-2 and TRBJ2-1; 11 positions match TRBD2. The read terminates 3 residues ahead of where the CDR3 ends, so the germline J gene completes it. CDR1 is SGHTA and CDR2 is FQGNSA in the germline V gene. J gave up 3 bases and V 6 bases, and 4 bases lay outside the gene matches. The CDR3 extends over 15 amino acids. The whole variable domain, filled in from reference TRBV7-2 and TRBJ2-1, reads GAGVSQSPSNKVTEKGKDVELRCDPISGHTALYWYRQSLGQGLEFLIYFQGNSAPDKSGLPSDRFSAERTGGSVSTLTIQRTQQEDSAVYLCASSPLAGVYNEQFFGPGTRLTVL.

The CDR3 DNA, read in part, is TGTGCCAGCAGCCAAGGGGGGGACTATGGC. Translated: CASSQGGDYG. Given in full, the CDR3 is CASSQGGDYGYTF. The V call is TRBV5-5, the J call TRBJ1-2, with D maybe TRBD1 (6 bases). The read halts 3 residues ahead of the CDR3 end, with the missing end drawn from the germline J gene. Looked up from germline, CDR1 is SGHKS and CDR2 is YYEKEE (reference sequence). V shed 4 bases and J shed 3 bases, with 10 bases lying between them. The CDR3 is made up of 13 amino acids.

CDR3 DNA (partial): TGTGCCTGGAGTGACGGTCGTTTTCAGGTGCGGGGCCCGCCC. Its protein is CAWSDGRFQVRGPP. Given in full, the CDR3 is CAWSDGRFQVRGPPQHF. V gene TRBV30 combines with J gene TRBJ1-5; D may be TRBD1 (5 bases). Sequencing ends 3 residues short of the CDR3 end; the germline J gene provides the rest. This CDR3 region has 17 residues. Per germline, CDR1 GTSNPN and CDR2 SVGIG (reference sequence). V was clipped by 1 base and J by 9 bases, with 25 bases between them.